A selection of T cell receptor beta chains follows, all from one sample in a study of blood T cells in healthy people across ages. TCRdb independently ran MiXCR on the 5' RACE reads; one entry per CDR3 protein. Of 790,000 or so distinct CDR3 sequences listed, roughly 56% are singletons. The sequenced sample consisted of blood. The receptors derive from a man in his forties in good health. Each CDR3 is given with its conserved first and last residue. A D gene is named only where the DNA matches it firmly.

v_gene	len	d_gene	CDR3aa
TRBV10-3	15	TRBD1	CAIREPLTGLASYTF
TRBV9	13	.	CASSGGSLPGYTF
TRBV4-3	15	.	CASSQSGQITDTQYF
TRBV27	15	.	CASAPRGTSDNEQFF
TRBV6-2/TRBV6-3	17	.	CASSYTLLSGSTDTQYF
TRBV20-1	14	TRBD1	CSVLPGQGRNTQYF
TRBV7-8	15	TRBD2	CASSLEGTSGGLEFF
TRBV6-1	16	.	CASSEVPAGGTDTQYF
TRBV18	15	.	CASSPRNGGYNEQFF
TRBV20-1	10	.	CSAIYNEQFF
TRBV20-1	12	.	CSASRSGYEQYF
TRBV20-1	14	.	CSATATGLTETQYF
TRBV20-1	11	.	CSARRDEKQYF
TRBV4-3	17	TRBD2	CASSQDGLAGGKNIQYF
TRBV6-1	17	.	CASAGGSQLFSGNTIYF
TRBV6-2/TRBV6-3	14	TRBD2	CASSYGASGNEQYF
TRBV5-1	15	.	CASSLEGTSNQPQHF
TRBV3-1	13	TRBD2	CASSWRGADTQYF
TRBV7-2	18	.	CASSLLTSGTQGSYEQYF
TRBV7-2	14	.	CASSLGISNTEAFF
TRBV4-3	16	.	CASSRVVGTLYNEQYF
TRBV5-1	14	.	CASSWRQRAYEQYF
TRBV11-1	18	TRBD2	CASSLAYLSSGGLDEQFF